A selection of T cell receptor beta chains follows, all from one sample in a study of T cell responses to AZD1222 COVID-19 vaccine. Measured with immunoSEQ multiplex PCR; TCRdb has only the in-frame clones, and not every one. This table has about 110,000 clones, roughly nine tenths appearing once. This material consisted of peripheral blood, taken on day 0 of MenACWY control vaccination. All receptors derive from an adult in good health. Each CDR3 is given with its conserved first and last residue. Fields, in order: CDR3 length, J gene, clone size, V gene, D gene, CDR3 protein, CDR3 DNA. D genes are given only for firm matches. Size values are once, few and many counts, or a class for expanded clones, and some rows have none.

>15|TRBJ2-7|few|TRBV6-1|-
CASSEVVGGSYEQYF
TGTGCCAGCAGTGAAGTTGTCGGGGGCTCCTACGAGCAGTACTTC
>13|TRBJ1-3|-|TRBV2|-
CASVEGNGNTIYF
TGTGCCAGCGTTGAGGGAAATGGAAACACCATATATTTT
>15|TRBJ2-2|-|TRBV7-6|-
CASSLGRSLSGELFF
TGTGCCAGCAGCTTAGGCAGGAGTTTGAGCGGGGAGCTGTTTTTT
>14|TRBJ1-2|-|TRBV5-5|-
CASSPGTVPHGYTF
TGTGCCAGCAGCCCTGGGACCGTCCCCCATGGCTACACCTTC
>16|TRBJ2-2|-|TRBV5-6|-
CASSLASDGDTGELFF
TGTGCCAGCAGCTTGGCCTCTGACGGCGACACCGGGGAGCTGTTTTTT
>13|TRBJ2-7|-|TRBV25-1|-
CASSADFLYEQYF
TGTGCCAGCAGTGCTGACTTCCTCTACGAGCAGTACTTC
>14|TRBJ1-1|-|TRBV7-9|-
CASSLIRGETEAFF
TGTGCCAGCAGCTTAATCAGGGGCGAAACTGAAGCTTTCTTT
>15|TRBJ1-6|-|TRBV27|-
CASSNLGTYNSPLHF
TGTGCCAGCAGCAATCTTGGGACCTATAATTCACCCCTCCACTTT
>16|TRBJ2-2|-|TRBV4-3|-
CASSQDRGINTGELFF
TGCGCCAGCAGCCAAGACCGGGGTATTAACACCGGGGAGCTGTTTTTT
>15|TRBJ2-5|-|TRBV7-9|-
CASSSPTGYQETQYF
TGTGCCAGCAGTTCACCTACAGGGTACCAAGAGACCCAGTACTTC
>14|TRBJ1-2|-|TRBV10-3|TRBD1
CAISHLDRDYGYTF
TGTGCCATCAGCCACCTAGACAGGGACTATGGCTACACCTTC
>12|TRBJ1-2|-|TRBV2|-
CASTQGNGGYTF
TGTGCCAGCACACAGGGCAACGGTGGCTACACCTTC
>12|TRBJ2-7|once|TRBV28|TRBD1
CATRDSSYEQYF
TGTGCCACTAGGGACAGTTCCTACGAGCAGTACTTC
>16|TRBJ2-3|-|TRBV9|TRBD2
CASSARAGVVADTQYF
TGTGCCAGCAGCGCGAGGGCGGGGGTCGTCGCAGATACGCAGTATTTT
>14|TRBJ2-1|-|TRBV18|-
CASSPRLVSNEQFF
TGTGCCAGCTCACCACGGCTAGTGAGCAATGAGCAGTTCTTC
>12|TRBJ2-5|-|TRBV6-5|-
CASRNTAGTQYF
TGTGCCAGCAGGAATACCGCGGGAACCCAGTACTTC
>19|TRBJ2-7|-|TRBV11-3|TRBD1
CASSYPRHNRGRRVYEQYF
TGTGCCAGCAGCTACCCCCGCCATAACAGGGGGCGCCGGGTCTACGAGCAGTACTTC
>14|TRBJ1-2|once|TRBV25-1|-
CASSDARVGYGYTF
TGTGCCAGCAGTGATGCACGAGTGGGATATGGCTACACCTTC
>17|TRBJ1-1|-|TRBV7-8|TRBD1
CASSIRQGVMLDTEAFF
TGTGCCAGCAGCATACGACAGGGCGTCATGTTGGACACTGAAGCTTTCTTT
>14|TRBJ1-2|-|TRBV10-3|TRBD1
CAIRDRGWDYGYTF
TGTGCCATCAGGGACAGGGGTTGGGACTATGGCTACACCTTC
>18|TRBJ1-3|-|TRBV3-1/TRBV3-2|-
CASSQAYRMGSSGNTIYF
TGTGCCAGCAGCCAAGCGTACAGAATGGGTAGCTCTGGAAACACCATATATTTT
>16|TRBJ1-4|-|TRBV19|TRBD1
CASNTRWDSSNEKLFF
TGTGCCAGTAATACTAGATGGGACAGCTCTAATGAAAAACTGTTTTTT